The next 32 T cell receptor beta chains were all read from a single sample in a study of T-cell reconstitution after alpha-beta-depleted transplantation in children. Preparation of the TCRbeta library was carried out with unique molecular identifiers. A single record per CDR3 protein comes from TCRdb applying MiXCR to the PCR reads. The sample carries around 680,000 distinct CDR3 sequences, approximately 15% recorded once. The specimen comprised PBMCs from the stem cell graft donor, sampled from the stem cell graft. The receptors were gathered from a human donor who donated a stem cell graft to a child with acute myeloid leukemia.

This rearrangement joins TRBV7-2 to TRBJ1-2; no clear D. V was shortened by 4 bases and J by 3 bases, with 12 bases between the two germline ends. The germline V gene encodes CDR1 SGHTA and CDR2 FQGNSA. This CDR3 spans 14 amino acids. The DNA for the CDR3 is TGTGCCAGCAGCTCCCAGCCTCAGGACTATGGCTACACCTTC. Protein: CASSSQPQDYGYTF.

This clonotype was seen a handful of times. This sequence joins TRBV5-1 and TRBJ1-4; possibly TRBD1 for D (5 bases). V was trimmed by 2 bases and J by 8 bases, leaving 10 bases between them. Germline CDR1 is SGHRS and CDR2 is YFSETQ. The length of the CDR3 is 13 residues. Here the CDR3 reads CASSFRAEEKLFF. CDR3 nucleotides: TGCGCCAGCAGCTTCAGGGCCGAGGAAAAACTGTTTTTT.

This clonotype was counted a few times. The chain recombines TRBV12-3 or TRBV12-4 with TRBJ1-4, with TRBD1 matching 11 bases. V gave up 4 bases and J gave up 8 bases; unmatched junction bases: 6. The CDR3 consists of 15 residues. The CDR3 loop reads CASSSGQGASEKLFF. Written as DNA, the CDR3 is TGTGCCAGCAGTTCAGGACAGGGGGCTAGCGAAAAACTGTTTTTT.

The rearrangement links TRBV5-1 to TRBJ2-5; a weak D match, TRBD1 (6 bases). The V and J ends lost 5 bases and 3 bases respectively, with 14 bases between them. This CDR3 comprises 14 residues. From germline, CDR1 is SGHRS and CDR2 YFSETQ. The CDR3: CASRNHRVEETQYF. The CDR3 nucleotides are TGCGCCAGCAGGAATCACAGGGTTGAAGAGACCCAGTACTTC.

This clonotype has a count of ten or more. The CDR3 is CSARWGGSQETQYF. The CDR3, as DNA: TGCAGTGCTAGGTGGGGGGGGAGCCAAGAGACCCAGTACTTC. This chain joins TRBV20-1 and TRBJ2-5; 7 nucleotides align to TRBD2. The CDR3 runs to 14 residues. Germline CDR1 DFQATT, CDR2 SNEGSKA (reference sequence). With 3 bases clipped from V and 1 base from J, the junction kept 5 bases outside the gene matches.

Many counts were recorded for this clonotype. V gene TRBV20-1 combines with J gene TRBJ2-7; no reliable D call. The CDR3 contains 12 residues. CDR1 is DFQATT, CDR2 SNEGSKA, per germline (reference sequence). V was cut by 2 bases and J by 3 bases, with 8 bases left in between. Here the CDR3 DNA reads TGCAGTGCTAGAAACAGCCTCTACGAGCAGTACGTC. It specifies CSARNSLYEQYV.

This clonotype was seen repeatedly, ten times or more. The V call is TRBV30, the J call TRBJ1-2; a weak D match, TRBD1 (5 bases). The ends were cut back, 3 bases at V and 3 bases at J, with 17 bases in the middle. This CDR3 region has 15 residues. The germline V gene encodes CDR1 GTSNPN and CDR2 SVGIG (reference sequence). CDR3: CAWRSDIRVDYGYTF. CDR3 DNA sequence: TGTGCCTGGAGGTCGGATATCAGGGTTGACTATGGCTACACCTTC.

The chain has TRBV6-1 and TRBJ2-1; 13 bases match TRBD2. Germline V gene sequence: CDR1 MNHNS, CDR2 SASEGT. The CDR3 length is 19 residues. Trimming cost V 6 bases and J 0 bases; bases outside gene matches: 11. CDR3 in amino acids: CASSTGTSGAPSSYNEQFF. CDR3 bases: TGTGCCAGCAGCACCGGGACTAGCGGGGCCCCGAGCTCCTACAATGAGCAGTTCTTC.

The gene calls are TRBV20-1 and TRBJ2-2; D is perhaps TRBD1 or TRBD2 (6 bases each). V was clipped by 4 bases and J by 4 bases, with 22 bases between them. The CDR3 length is 17 residues. The germline gives CDR1 DFQATT, CDR2 SNEGSKA (reference sequence). CDR3 region: CSANPTTRGRATGELFF. In DNA form, the CDR3 reads TGCAGTGCTAATCCCACGACCCGGGGGCGAGCCACCGGGGAGCTGTTTTTT.

This clonotype showed up many times. The chain carries TRBV20-1 and TRBJ1-5; 8 bases line up with TRBD1. The germline CDR1 and CDR2 sequences are DFQATT and SNEGSKA (reference sequence). Losses at the gene ends were 3 bases for V and 7 bases for J; bases not matched to a gene: 8. The CDR3 is 14 residues long. The CDR3 here is CSARRPGGLQPQHF. The CDR3 DNA sequence: TGCAGTGCTAGGCGTCCAGGGGGCCTGCAGCCCCAGCATTTT.

This clonotype was recorded at least ten times. The junction does not match germline at one end; this may be a read error. The genes are TRBV20-1 and TRBJ2-1; D is unresolved. The germline V gene encodes CDR1 DFQATT and CDR2 SNEGSKA (reference sequence). The CDR3 totals 11 residues. The CDR3 is CSARAGPGKVF. The DNA for the CDR3 is TGCAGTGCTAGAGCTGGTCCGGGTAAGGTCTTC.

This clonotype was seen at least ten times. As DNA, the CDR3 is TGTGCCAGCAGCCCTGCTAGCGCTCCAACCACAGATACGCAGTATTTT. Translated, it gives CASSPASAPTTDTQYF. The chain is built from TRBV7-2 and TRBJ2-3; TRBD2 is a possible D gene (6 bases). Trimming removed 5 bases from V and 2 bases from J, with 17 bases in between. The CDR3 runs 16 residues. The germline gives CDR1 SGHTA, CDR2 FQGNSA.

This clonotype was seen at least ten times. The V gene is TRBV6-1, the J gene TRBJ2-3, with 10 bases that match TRBD2. The ends lost 6 bases at V and 5 bases at J; junction bases unmatched: 11. The CDR3 consists of 16 residues. Germline V gene sequence: CDR1 MNHNS, CDR2 SASEGT. This chain's CDR3 is CASSLRGLALGDTQYF. Written as DNA, the CDR3 is TGTGCCAGCAGCCTCCGGGGACTAGCGCTGGGAGATACGCAGTATTTT.

This clonotype has only a few counts. The chain uses TRBV5-1 and TRBJ2-1, with 12 nucleotides matching TRBD1. V lost 5 bases and J lost 8; bases outside the gene matches: 8. CDR3 size: 15 residues. The germline gives CDR1 SGHRS, CDR2 YFSETQ. CDR3 region: CASSSGTGGYDEQFF. The DNA for the CDR3 is TGCGCCAGCAGTTCGGGGACAGGGGGCTATGATGAGCAGTTCTTC.

J is TRBJ2-3 and V is TRBV15, with D unclear. CDR3 length: 15 residues. Germline-derived CDR1 and CDR2 are LNHNV and YYDKDF (reference sequence). V was clipped by 4 bases and J by 1 base, with 12 bases between them. DNA of the CDR3: TGTGCCACCAGCACGGGCCTCAGAGGCACAGATACGCAGTATTTT. Translation gives CATSTGLRGTDTQYF.

Remarks on this clonotype: Just one base apart from a much larger clone, this may be a read error. The chain joins TRBV7-2 to TRBJ1-1; D is ambiguous. Trimming removed 4 bases at V and 1 base at J, with 10 bases between. Germline V CDR1 and CDR2: SGHTA, FQGNSA. The CDR3 extends over 14 amino acids. CDR3 DNA sequence: TGTGCCAGCAGCTCGACACTTCCGAACACTGAAGCTTTCTTT. The encoded protein is CASSSTLPNTEAFF.

This chain joins TRBV12-3 or TRBV12-4 and TRBJ1-4; TRBD1 agrees at 8 bases. Unmatched junction bases numbered 9, after V lost 5 bases and J lost 1 base. The CDR3 runs 17 residues. CDR3 DNA sequence: TGTGCCAGCAGTAATGGACAGGGTATTGTAACTAATGAAAAACTGTTTTTT. Its translation: CASSNGQGIVTNEKLFF.

This clonotype was found a few times. This chain connects TRBV10-1 to TRBJ1-6; maybe TRBD1 (5 bases). The V gene lost 4 bases and the J gene lost 6 bases, with 13 bases spanning the gap. This CDR3 is built from 15 residues. CDR1 and CDR2 (germline): WNHNN, SYGVQD (reference sequence). CDR3 protein: CASSATRQGNSPLHF. CDR3 sequence (DNA): TGCGCCAGCAGTGCTACGCGGCAGGGTAATTCACCCCTCCACTTT.

This clonotype appeared many times. The CDR3 DNA is TGCAGTGCTACCGAGGATACCGGGGAGCTGTTTTTT. It codes for CSATEDTGELFF. This sequence joins TRBV20-1 and TRBJ2-2; D is unclear. Germline V gives CDR1 DFQATT, CDR2 SNEGSKA (reference sequence). V was trimmed by 4 bases and J by 5 bases, leaving 8 bases between them. This CDR3 is built from 12 residues.

A few counts support this clonotype. V and J are TRBV20-1 and TRBJ2-3; weak D call: TRBD2 (6 bases). Trimming shortened V by 1 base and J by 0 bases, and 11 bases separated the two germline ends. Germline V gives CDR1 DFQATT, CDR2 SNEGSKA (reference sequence). The CDR3 extends over 15 amino acids. The CDR3, as DNA: TGCAGTGCTAGAGCCGGTAGCGGAAGCACAGATACGCAGTATTTT. Amino acid sequence: CSARAGSGSTDTQYF.

V gene TRBV20-1 combines with J gene TRBJ2-2; 7 nucleotides align to TRBD2. Germline CDR1 is DFQATT and CDR2 is SNEGSKA (reference sequence). The CDR3 loop spans 17 amino acids. The V gene end was trimmed by 2 bases and the J gene end by 3 bases; junction bases not matched to a gene: 12. The CDR3 here is CSARPLLSGGHTGELFF. CDR3 in DNA: TGCAGTGCTAGACCCCTTCTTTCGGGGGGTCACACCGGGGAGCTGTTTTTT.

The chain has TRBV7-7 and TRBJ2-2, with 8 bases that match TRBD2. The CDR3 runs 17 residues. With 5 bases clipped from V and 5 bases from J, the junction kept 13 bases outside the gene matches. The germline V gene encodes CDR1 SSHAT and CDR2 FNYEAQ (reference sequence). Written as DNA, the CDR3 is TGTGCCAGCAGCCTCGGTCTCGGGGGGGAGAGGACCGGGGAGCTGTTTTTT. Protein product: CASSLGLGGERTGELFF.

The rearrangement links TRBV3-1 to TRBJ2-7; D is perhaps TRBD1 (6 bases). Germline CDR1 and CDR2: LGHDT and YNNKEL (reference sequence). CDR3 length equals 14 residues. V shed 5 bases and J shed 2 bases, with 13 bases lying between them. CDR3 residues: CASSIQTGAYEQYF. In DNA form, the CDR3 reads TGTGCCAGCAGCATCCAGACAGGCGCCTACGAGCAGTACTTC.

In this sample, this clonotype turned up a few times. The chain links TRBV7-2 to TRBJ2-3; 10 nucleotides align to TRBD2. Germline V lookup: CDR1 SGHTA, CDR2 FQGNSA. V was pared by 0 bases and J by 7 bases, with 4 bases of the junction left unmatched. CDR3 length: 15 amino acids. The CDR3 region is CASSLAAGGLNTQYF. CDR3 bases: TGTGCCAGCAGCTTAGCAGCGGGGGGGCTGAATACGCAGTATTTT.

At least ten counts were recorded for this clonotype. V usage is TRBV20-1 and J usage is TRBJ1-6, with TRBD1 matching over 9 bases. The germline gives CDR1 DFQATT, CDR2 SNEGSKA (reference sequence). This CDR3 contains 15 residues. Trimming took 3 bases from V and 6 from J; bases not matched to a gene: 6. CDR3 bases: TGCAGTGCTAGGGGTCCGGGACAGGGTAATTCACCCCTCCACTTT. This encodes CSARGPGQGNSPLHF.

Ten or more counts support this clonotype. The chain uses TRBV12-3 or TRBV12-4 and TRBJ2-1; unclear D gene. Trimming cost V 3 bases and J 10 bases, with 7 bases left between them. The CDR3 totals 11 residues. CDR3 sequence reads: CASSLSEEQFF. DNA of the CDR3: TGTGCCAGCAGTTTGAGCGAGGAGCAGTTCTTC.

CDR3 loop: CASSLEGQGVRIGELFF. For the CDR3, the DNA is TGTGCCAGCAGTTTAGAGGGACAGGGGGTTCGGATCGGGGAGCTGTTTTTT. The chain has TRBV28 and TRBJ2-2; 11 bases line up with TRBD1. V lost 2 bases to trimming and J lost 7 bases; unmatched junction nucleotides: 9. The CDR3 length is 17 residues. Germline V CDR1 and CDR2: MDHEN, SYDVKM.

In its sample, this clonotype was seen many times. The rearrangement joins TRBV27 to TRBJ2-7; unclear D gene. CDR1 is MNHEY and CDR2 is SMNVEV in the germline V gene (reference sequence). The CDR3 is 16 residues long. Trimming shortened V by 3 bases and J by 0 bases, and 15 bases separated the two germline ends. This CDR3 is CASSFRLGRSSYEQYF. CDR3 DNA sequence: TGTGCCAGCAGTTTCCGCCTAGGACGGAGCTCCTACGAGCAGTACTTC.

The V call is TRBV28, the J call TRBJ2-5, with D tentatively TRBD1 (5 bases). This CDR3 is built from 14 residues. Germline V gene sequence: CDR1 MDHEN, CDR2 SYDVKM. Trimming cost V 3 bases and J 5 bases, with 13 bases left between them. The CDR3 is CASSLFRDEETQYF. CDR3 coding DNA: TGTGCCAGCAGTTTGTTCAGGGATGAGGAGACCCAGTACTTC.

V gene TRBV21-1 combines with J gene TRBJ1-1; TRBD1 is the table's D call, not checked against the DNA. TRBV21-1 is flagged as a pseudogene. The CDR3 has 16 amino acids. The CDR3: CASSKKEGVVGTEAFF. DNA of the CDR3: TGTGCCAGCAGCAAAAAGGAGGGGGTAGTTGGCACTGAAGCTTTCTTT.

This sequence joins TRBV7-2 and TRBJ2-5; a possible D gene is TRBD2 (5 bases). In germline, CDR1 is SGHTA, CDR2 FQGNSA. The CDR3 extends over 15 amino acids. Trimming pared 1 base from V and 5 bases from J, leaving 14 bases between. In nucleotides, the CDR3 is TGTGCCAGCAGCTTAGAAACCTTAGCGAGGGAGACCCAGTACTTC. Translation: CASSLETLARETQYF.

The chain's CDR3 is CASSPTGLRTEAFF. CDR3 DNA: TGTGCCAGCAGCCCCACAGGGTTGAGGACTGAAGCTTTCTTT. The rearrangement joins TRBV14 to TRBJ1-1; D is possibly TRBD1 (6 bases). The CDR3 consists of 14 residues. CDR1 and CDR2 from the germline V gene are SGHDN and FVKESK. Trimming pared 4 bases from V and 5 bases from J, leaving 14 bases between.